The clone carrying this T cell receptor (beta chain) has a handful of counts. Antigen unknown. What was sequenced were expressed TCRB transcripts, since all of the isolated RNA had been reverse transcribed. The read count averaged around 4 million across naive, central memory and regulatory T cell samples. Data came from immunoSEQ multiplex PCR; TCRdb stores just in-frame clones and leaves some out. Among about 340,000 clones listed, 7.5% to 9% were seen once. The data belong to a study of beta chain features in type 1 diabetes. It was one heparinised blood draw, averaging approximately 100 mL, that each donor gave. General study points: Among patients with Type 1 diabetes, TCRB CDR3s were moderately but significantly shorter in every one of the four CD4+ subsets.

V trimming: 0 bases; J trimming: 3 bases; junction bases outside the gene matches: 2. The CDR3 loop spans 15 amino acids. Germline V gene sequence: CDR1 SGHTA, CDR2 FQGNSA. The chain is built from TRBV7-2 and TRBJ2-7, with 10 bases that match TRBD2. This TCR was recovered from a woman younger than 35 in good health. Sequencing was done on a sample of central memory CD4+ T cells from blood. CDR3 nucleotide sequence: TGTGCCAGCAGCTTAGCGGCTAGCGGGGGCTACGAGCAGTACTTC. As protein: CASSLAASGGYEQYF. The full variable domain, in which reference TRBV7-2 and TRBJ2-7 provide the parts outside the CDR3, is GAGVSQSPSNKVTEKGKDVELRCDPISGHTALYWYRQSLGQGLEFLIYFQGNSAPDKSGLPSDRFSAERTGGSVSTLTIQRTQQEDSAVYLCASSLAASGGYEQYFGPGTRLTVT.